A selection of T cell receptor beta chains follows, all from one sample in a study of OX40 agonist ivuxolimab in advanced cancers. Data came from immunoSEQ multiplex PCR; TCRdb stores just in-frame clones and leaves some out. The top ten hold 22% of the sample, which has roughly 41,000 clones, more than 75% seen once. Material: CD4+ or CD8+ T cells sorted from blood, obtained in a trial of the OX40 agonist ivuxolimab. The receptor set was obtained from an adult with an advanced solid tumor such as melanoma, head and neck, liver or kidney cancer. CDR3s include the opening cysteine and the closing phenylalanine or tryptophan. A D gene is named only where the DNA matches it firmly. Clone size is not always given. Where it is, it says once, few, many or a class for expanded clones.

. | TRBJ2-7 | TRBV19 | . | CASSISGPLSYEQYF | TGTGCCAGTAGTATATCGGGGCCGCTATCCTACGAGCAGTACTTC
once | TRBJ2-7 | TRBV11-2 | . | CASSPKGGIISYEQYF | TGTGCCAGCAGTCCTAAAGGGGGGATAATCTCCTACGAGCAGTACTTC
. | TRBJ1-2 | TRBV28 | . | CASSSLGVNYGYTF | TGTGCCAGCAGTTCCCTCGGGGTAAACTATGGCTACACCTTC
. | TRBJ2-3 | TRBV7-2 | TRBD1 | CASSSRTGSLDTQYF | TGTGCCAGCAGCTCCCGGACAGGGAGCCTGGATACGCAGTATTTT
. | TRBJ1-4 | TRBV27 | . | CASSFGSSEKLFF | TGTGCCAGCAGTTTCGGCAGTTCGGAAAAACTGTTTTTT
. | TRBJ1-5 | TRBV7-2 | . | CASSLSPQPQHF | TGTGCCAGCAGCTTAAGTCCGCAGCCCCAGCATTTT
. | TRBJ2-1 | TRBV19 | TRBD2 | CASSTWTSADSYNEQFF | TGTGCCAGTAGTACCTGGACTAGCGCCGACTCCTACAATGAGCAGTTCTTC
. | TRBJ2-3 | TRBV7-9 | . | CASSLLFSTGTDTQYF | TGTGCCAGCAGCTTACTGTTCTCCACCGGCACAGATACGCAGTATTTT
. | TRBJ1-2 | TRBV7-2 | . | CASTPVGYGYTF | TGTGCCAGCACACCGGTCGGTTATGGCTACACCTTC
. | TRBJ1-3 | TRBV7-2 | . | CASSLLAAGGNTIYF | TGTGCCAGCAGCTTATTAGCAGCGGGGGGAAACACCATATATTTT
once | TRBJ2-7 | TRBV7-2 | TRBD2 | CASSQGLARLEQYF | TGTGCCAGCAGCCAGGGACTAGCGCGGCTCGAGCAGTACTTC
. | TRBJ1-6 | TRBV7-3 | . | CASSLSGVGNSPLHF | TGTGCCAGCAGCCTATCGGGCGTGGGGAATTCACCCCTCCACTTT
few | TRBJ2-2 | TRBV27 | TRBD2 | CASSETSGGSLPGELFF | TGTGCCAGCAGTGAGACTAGCGGGGGGTCTCTCCCCGGGGAGCTGTTTTTT
. | TRBJ2-5 | TRBV7-3 | TRBD1 | CASSSLPGQGLETQYF | TGTGCCAGCAGCTCCCTACCGGGACAGGGGTTGGAGACCCAGTACTTC
. | TRBJ2-1 | TRBV2 | . | CASSEIGDSTEQFF | TGTGCCAGCAGTGAAATTGGGGACTCAACAGAGCAGTTCTTC
. | TRBJ1-3 | TRBV30 | . | CAWSPQGFATIYF | TGTGCCTGGAGTCCCCAGGGGTTCGCCACCATATATTTT
. | TRBJ1-5 | TRBV28 | . | CASSPGGNNQPQHF | TGTGCCAGCAGCCCCGGGGGAAACAATCAGCCCCAGCATTTT
. | TRBJ2-2 | TRBV28 | . | CASSFSRGRTGELFF | TGTGCCAGCAGTTTCTCCAGGGGTCGTACCGGGGAGCTGTTTTTT
. | TRBJ2-1 | TRBV27 | TRBD2 | CASSTQGAGGLYNEQFF | TGTGCCAGCAGTACCCAAGGCGCGGGAGGCCTCTACAATGAGCAGTTCTTC
. | TRBJ2-7 | TRBV7-8 | . | CASSQRRVSPYEQYF | TGTGCCAGCAGCCAGAGGAGGGTTTCCCCTTACGAGCAGTACTTC
. | TRBJ1-6 | TRBV5-1 | TRBD1 | CASSQGQGTNNSPLHF | TGCGCCAGCAGCCAGGGACAGGGGACGAATAATTCACCCCTCCACTTT
. | TRBJ2-1 | TRBV9 | . | CASSARSGDEQFF | TGTGCCAGCAGCGCAAGATCTGGCGATGAGCAGTTCTTC
. | TRBJ2-7 | TRBV5-4 | TRBD2 | CASSPTGLAVEQYF | TGTGCCAGCAGCCCAACAGGACTAGCGGTCGAGCAGTACTTC
. | TRBJ1-1 | TRBV21-1 | . | CASSAAVWVGDTEAFF | TGTGCCAGCAGCGCCGCCGTTTGGGTAGGGGACACTGAAGCTTTCTTT
. | TRBJ2-3 | TRBV9 | . | CASSYGTSGTQYF | TGTGCCAGCAGCTATGGGACATCCGGTACGCAGTATTTT
. | TRBJ2-3 | TRBV11-2 | . | CASSLLPGDLTDTQYF | TGTGCCAGCAGCTTGTTGCCAGGGGATCTCACAGATACGCAGTATTTT
. | TRBJ1-3 | TRBV16 | TRBD1 | CASSIRLDRESGNTIYF | TGTGCCAGCAGCATCCGACTCGACAGGGAATCTGGAAACACCATATATTTT
. | TRBJ1-1 | TRBV14 | . | CASSPQVGYTEAFF | TGTGCCAGCAGCCCACAGGTGGGTTACACTGAAGCTTTCTTT
. | TRBJ1-6 | TRBV6-1 | . | CASSTTRSNSPLHF | TGTGCCAGCAGTACTACAAGGTCAAATTCACCCCTCCACTTT
. | TRBJ2-1 | TRBV7-9 | TRBD2 | CASSGGLASYNEQFF | TGTGCCAGCAGCGGGGGACTAGCGTCGTACAATGAGCAGTTCTTC
large | TRBJ1-5 | TRBV2 | . | CASSGYTNNQPQHF | TGTGCCAGCAGTGGCTACACCAACAATCAGCCCCAGCATTTT
. | TRBJ2-1 | TRBV5-1 | TRBD2 | CASSLALAGGAYNEQFF | TGCGCCAGCAGCTTGGCACTAGCGGGTGGTGCATACAATGAGCAGTTCTTC
. | TRBJ2-7 | TRBV4-3 | . | CASSQVIRDEQYF | TGCGCCAGCAGCCAAGTCATCAGGGACGAGCAGTACTTC
. | TRBJ1-3 | TRBV28 | . | CASSPPRRTVSGNTIYF | TGTGCCAGCAGCCCCCCCCGACGGACAGTCTCTGGAAACACCATATATTTT
few | TRBJ2-5 | TRBV7-6 | . | CASSFSRQETQYF | TGTGCCAGCAGCTTTTCCCGTCAAGAGACCCAGTACTTC
. | TRBJ1-1 | TRBV25-1 | . | CASSEYPQGLNTEAFF | TGTGCCAGCAGTGAATACCCACAGGGCTTGAACACTGAAGCTTTCTTT
once | TRBJ2-2 | TRBV28 | . | CASSLGFPGELFF | TGTGCCAGCAGTTTGGGCTTCCCCGGGGAGCTGTTTTTT
. | TRBJ2-5 | TRBV4-3 | TRBD2 | CASSQSLAEETQYF | TGCGCCAGCAGCCAATCACTAGCGGAAGAGACCCAGTACTTC
. | TRBJ2-7 | TRBV7-6 | TRBD1 | CASSLYRDREGYEQYF | TGTGCCAGCAGCTTATACCGGGACAGGGAAGGCTACGAGCAGTACTTC
. | TRBJ2-1 | TRBV7-3 | TRBD2 | CASSPTLIAGANEQFF | TGTGCCAGCAGCCCCACACTTATAGCGGGAGCCAATGAGCAGTTCTTC
. | TRBJ2-3 | TRBV20-1 | TRBD2 | CSALSGSTQYF | TGCAGTGCTCTTAGCGGGAGTACGCAGTATTTT
. | TRBJ2-1 | TRBV27 | . | CASSQEFSYNEQFF | TGTGCCAGCAGTCAAGAGTTCTCCTACAATGAGCAGTTCTTC
. | TRBJ2-3 | TRBV6-1 | TRBD2 | CASREAGASTDTQYF | TGTGCCAGCAGGGAAGCGGGGGCTAGCACAGATACGCAGTATTTT
few | TRBJ2-7 | TRBV6-5 | . | CASGESYEQYF | TGTGCCAGCGGGGAGTCCTACGAGCAGTACTTC
. | TRBJ2-7 | TRBV27 | . | CASSLKTGEDEQYF | TGTGCCAGCAGTCTCAAAACAGGGGAGGACGAGCAGTACTTC
once | TRBJ2-4 | TRBV7-2 | TRBD1 | CASSLGQGATIQYF | TGTGCCAGCAGCTTAGGACAGGGGGCCACCATTCAGTACTTC
. | TRBJ1-1 | TRBV5-1 | . | CASSFVGPTGTGTNTEAFF | TGCGCCAGCAGCTTTGTTGGCCCGACAGGTACGGGCACGAACACTGAAGCTTTCTTT
. | TRBJ2-5 | TRBV4-3 | TRBD1 | CASSQESRGGRYQETQYF | TGCGCCAGCAGCCAAGAGAGCCGAGGGGGCAGGTACCAAGAGACCCAGTACTTC
once | TRBJ2-1 | TRBV7-3 | . | CASSLNSHNEQFF | TGTGCCAGCAGCTTAAACAGCCACAATGAGCAGTTCTTC